The clone carrying this T cell receptor (beta chain) was found once. This sample was included in a study of blood T cell repertoires in COVID-19. The overall study: PBMCs, B-cell-depleted T cells, or T cells provided the cDNA or gDNA that made up the material.

The V gene's germline CDR1 is SQVTM and CDR2 ANQGSEA. The CDR3 runs to 13 residues. With 4 bases removed from V and 0 bases from J, the gap between germline ends came to 9 bases. Sequenced by immunoSEQ multiplex PCR; TCRdb stores in-frame clones only, minus some. The sample consists of under 55,000 clones, over 70% of them appearing once. Sequences were obtained from peripheral blood. This sequence joins TRBV29-1 and TRBJ1-1, with D possibly TRBD1 on 5 matching bases. The receptor comes from a man aged 65-85 years with acute or convalescent COVID-19. This CDR3 is CSVGRALNTEAFF. The CDR3 nucleotides read TGCAGCGTTGGCAGGGCCCTGAACACTGAAGCTTTCTTT.